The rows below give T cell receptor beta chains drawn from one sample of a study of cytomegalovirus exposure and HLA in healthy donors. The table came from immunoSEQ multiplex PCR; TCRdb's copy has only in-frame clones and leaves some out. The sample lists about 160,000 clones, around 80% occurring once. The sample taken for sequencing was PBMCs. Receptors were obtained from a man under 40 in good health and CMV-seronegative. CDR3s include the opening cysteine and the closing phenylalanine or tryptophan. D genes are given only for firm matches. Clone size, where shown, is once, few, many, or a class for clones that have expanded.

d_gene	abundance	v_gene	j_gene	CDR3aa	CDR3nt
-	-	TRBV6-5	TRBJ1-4	CASRLLGVTNEKLFF	TGTGCCAGCAGACTTCTCGGGGTTACTAATGAAAAACTGTTTTTT
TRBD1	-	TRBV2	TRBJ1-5	CASSGQGAVEDQPQHF	TGTGCCAGCAGTGGGCAGGGGGCCGTTGAAGATCAGCCCCAGCATTTT
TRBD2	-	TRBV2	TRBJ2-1	CASSLGLAGGYEQFF	TGTGCCAGCAGCCTGGGACTCGCGGGGGGGTATGAGCAGTTCTTC
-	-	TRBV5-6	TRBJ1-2	CASSPPGGFENGYTF	TGTGCCAGCAGCCCCCCTGGAGGGTTTGAGAATGGCTACACCTTC
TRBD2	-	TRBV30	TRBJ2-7	CAWSVPRTSGIYEQYF	TGTGCCTGGAGTGTACCACGGACTAGCGGGATCTACGAGCAGTACTTC
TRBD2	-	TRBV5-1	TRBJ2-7	CASSLNLWLAGEQYF	TGCGCCAGCAGCTTGAATTTGTGGCTAGCGGGGGAGCAGTACTTC
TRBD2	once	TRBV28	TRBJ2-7	CASSTTRASGHYEQYF	TGTGCCAGCAGTACCACCCGGGCTAGCGGACATTACGAGCAGTACTTC
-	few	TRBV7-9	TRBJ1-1	CASSLLRGYTEAFF	TGTGCCAGCAGCTTACTCCGGGGGTACACTGAAGCTTTCTTT
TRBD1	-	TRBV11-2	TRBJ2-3	CASSSRTGGPTDTQYF	TGTGCCAGCAGCTCCCGGACAGGGGGCCCCACAGATACGCAGTATTTT
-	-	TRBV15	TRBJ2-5	CATSGETRDQETQYF	TGTGCCACCAGCGGAGAGACTCGGGACCAAGAGACCCAGTACTTC
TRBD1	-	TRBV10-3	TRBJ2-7	CAISEAGQGRREQYF	TGTGCCATCAGTGAGGCTGGACAGGGCAGGAGGGAGCAGTACTTC
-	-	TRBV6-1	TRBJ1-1	CASSVWEPGNTEAFF	TGTGCCAGCAGTGTGTGGGAGCCGGGGAACACTGAAGCTTTCTTT
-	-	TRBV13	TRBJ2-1	CASSSAGGWDNEQFF	TGTGCCAGCAGCTCGGCGGGCGGGTGGGACAATGAGCAGTTCTTC
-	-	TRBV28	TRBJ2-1	CASSLEGASYNEQFF	TGTGCCAGCAGTTTAGAGGGTGCTTCCTACAATGAGCAGTTCTTC
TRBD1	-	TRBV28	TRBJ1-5	CASYDSGQASQPQHF	TGTGCCAGCTATGACTCGGGACAGGCGTCCCAGCCCCAGCATTTT
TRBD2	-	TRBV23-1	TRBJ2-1	CASNFLAGGPQLYNEQFF	TGCGCCAGCAACTTTTTAGCGGGAGGGCCCCAACTCTACAATGAGCAGTTCTTC
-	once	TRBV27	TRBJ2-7	CASSSGRETYEQYF	TGTGCCAGCAGTTCAGGACGGGAAACCTACGAGCAGTACTTC
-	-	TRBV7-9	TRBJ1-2	CASSFSGRENYGYTF	TGTGCCAGCAGCTTTTCGGGAAGGGAGAACTATGGCTACACCTTC
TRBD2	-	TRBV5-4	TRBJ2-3	CASSLLVGGGRGTDTQYF	TGTGCCAGCAGCTTATTAGTCGGGGGGGGTCGGGGCACAGATACGCAGTATTTT
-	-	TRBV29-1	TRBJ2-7	CSVVVRLRSYEQYF	TGCAGCGTTGTAGTCAGATTGAGGTCCTACGAGCAGTACTTC
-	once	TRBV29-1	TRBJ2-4	CSVDGGTAKNIQYF	TGCAGCGTTGATGGGGGGACAGCCAAAAACATTCAGTACTTC
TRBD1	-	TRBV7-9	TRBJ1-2	CASSLGTGLYGYTF	TGTGCCAGCAGCCTCGGGACAGGGCTTTATGGCTACACCTTC
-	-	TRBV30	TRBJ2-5	CAWSLDTRNYQETQYF	TGTGCCTGGAGTCTGGACACCCGAAACTACCAAGAGACCCAGTACTTC
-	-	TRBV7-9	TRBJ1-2	CASSLELRGYTF	TGTGCCAGCAGCTTAGAACTACGAGGCTACACCTTC
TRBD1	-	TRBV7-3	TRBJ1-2	CASSLNGDRVQGYTF	TGTGCCAGCAGCTTAAACGGGGACAGGGTGCAAGGCTACACCTTC
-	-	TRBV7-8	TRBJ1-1	CASSLGPRGQQRNTEAFF	TGTGCCAGCAGCTTAGGCCCCCGAGGACAACAAAGGAACACTGAAGCTTTCTTT
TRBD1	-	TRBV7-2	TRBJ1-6	CASSKPGGRNSPLHF	TGTGCCAGCAGCAAACCAGGGGGCAGGAATTCACCCCTCCACTTT
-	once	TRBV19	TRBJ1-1	CASSIGRWNTEAFF	TGTGCCAGTAGTATCGGGAGGTGGAACACTGAAGCTTTCTTT
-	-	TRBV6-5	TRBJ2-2	CASSYRPGAGELFF	TGTGCCAGCAGTTACAGACCGGGGGCCGGGGAGCTGTTTTTT
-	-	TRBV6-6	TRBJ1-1	CASSYQGSNTEAFF	TGTGCCAGCAGTTACCAGGGGTCGAACACTGAAGCTTTCTTT
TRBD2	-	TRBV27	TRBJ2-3	CASSSSLAGGQYF	TGTGCCAGCAGTTCCTCTCTAGCGGGAGGTCAGTATTTT
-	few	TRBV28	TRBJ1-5	CASRQFAAPQHF	TGTGCCAGCCGACAGTTTGCGGCGCCCCAGCATTTT
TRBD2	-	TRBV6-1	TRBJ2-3	CASQTSVSIANTQYF	TGTGCCAGCCAGACTAGCGTCTCCATCGCGAATACGCAGTATTTT
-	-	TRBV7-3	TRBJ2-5	CASSLQGLEETQYF	TGTGCCAGCAGCTTACAGGGGTTAGAGGAGACCCAGTACTTC
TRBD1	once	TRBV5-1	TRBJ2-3	CASSLRDSKGTQYF	TGCGCCAGCAGCTTGAGGGACAGTAAGGGCACGCAGTATTTT
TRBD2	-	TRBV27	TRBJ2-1	CASNPGGYYNEQFF	TGTGCCAGCAACCCCGGGGGGTACTACAATGAGCAGTTCTTC
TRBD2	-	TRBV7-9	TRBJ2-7	CASSPTSGRNEQYF	TGTGCCAGCAGCCCTACTAGCGGGAGAAACGAGCAGTACTTC
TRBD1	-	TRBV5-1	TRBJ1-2	CASSFGQGEYGYTF	TGCGCCAGCAGCTTCGGACAGGGGGAATATGGCTACACCTTC
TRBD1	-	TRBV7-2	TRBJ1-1	CASSSQGGTEAFF	TGTGCCAGCAGCTCCCAGGGGGGCACTGAAGCTTTCTTT
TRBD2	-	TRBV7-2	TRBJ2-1	CASSLAPSGGYNEQFF	TGTGCCAGCAGCCTAGCGCCTAGCGGCGGGTACAATGAGCAGTTCTTC
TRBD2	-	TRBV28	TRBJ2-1	CASSSLTSGEYNEQFF	TGTGCCAGCAGTTCCTTGACTAGCGGGGAGTACAATGAGCAGTTCTTC
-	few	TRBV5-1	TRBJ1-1	CASSLDRNTEAFF	TGCGCCAGCAGCTTGGACAGGAACACTGAAGCTTTCTTT
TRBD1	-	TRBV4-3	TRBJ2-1	CASSQGYRGRSYNEQFF	TGCGCCAGCAGCCAAGGATACAGGGGAAGGTCCTACAATGAGCAGTTCTTC
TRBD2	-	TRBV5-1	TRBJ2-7	CASSFSGNFYEQYF	TGCGCCAGCAGCTTTAGCGGGAATTTCTACGAGCAGTACTTC